Below, 20 T cell receptor beta chains from the same sample are listed, as sequenced in a study of T cells in localized non-small cell lung cancer. Assay used: immunoSEQ multiplex PCR; TCRdb lists only in-frame clones, some missing. The profile shows 35,000 or so clones, around nine tenths of them singletons. Sequences were derived from peripheral blood, sampled before any cancer treatment. Receptor source: a woman aged 35 to 70 with stage I lung adenocarcinoma.

The rearrangement joins TRBV6-1 to TRBJ1-5; possibly TRBD1 for D (5 bases). CDR3 length: 14 residues. CDR1 MNHNS and CDR2 SASEGT come from the germline V gene. V was clipped by 4 bases and J by 2 bases, with 9 bases between them. The CDR3 nucleotides read TGTGCCAGCAGTGGACAGTGGGGCAATCAGCCCCAGCATTTT. Translating gives CASSGQWGNQPQHF.

The chain carries TRBV19 and TRBJ1-2; no definite D call. The CDR3 loop spans 16 amino acids. Deletions cut 7 bases from V and 4 bases from J, with 22 bases between. CDR1 and CDR2 (germline): LNHDA, SQIVND (reference sequence). The CDR3 protein is CASISNPGSHVYGYTF. Here the CDR3 DNA reads TGTGCCAGTATCAGCAATCCAGGCAGCCATGTCTATGGCTACACCTTC.

The chain is built from TRBV14 and TRBJ1-3; 9 positions match TRBD1. V trimming: 3 bases; J trimming: 1 base; junction bases outside the gene matches: 1. CDR1 SGHDN and CDR2 FVKESK come from the germline V gene. This CDR3 has 15 residues. The CDR3 DNA is TGTGCCAGCAGCCAGGACAGGGGTTCTGGAAACACCATATATTTT. Amino acid sequence: CASSQDRGSGNTIYF.

CDR3 coding DNA: TGTGCCTGGGGGGACAGGGTCGGTGGCTACACCTTC. It specifies CAWGDRVGGYTF. J is TRBJ1-2 and V is TRBV30; TRBD1 aligns across 9 bases. Germline V CDR1 and CDR2: GTSNPN, SVGIG (reference sequence). V lost 5 bases, J lost 7 bases, and 5 bases stayed unmatched. The CDR3 has 12 amino acids.

V is TRBV5-1 and J is TRBJ1-4, with 7 positions matching TRBD1. Germline CDR1 and CDR2: SGHRS and YFSETQ. Trimming removed 7 bases from V and 0 bases from J; junction bases left unmatched: 6. CDR3 size: 15 residues. CDR3 loop: CASATQGTTNEKLFF. Here the CDR3 DNA reads TGCGCCAGCGCGACACAGGGGACAACTAATGAAAAACTGTTTTTT.

The rearrangement uses TRBV2 and TRBJ1-6, with 7 bases that match TRBD1. The trim removed 3 bases at V and 7 bases at J, leaving 6 bases unmatched. The CDR3 extends over 15 amino acids. Looked up from germline, CDR1 is SNHLY and CDR2 is FYNNEI. The CDR3 sequence is CASSDRPGGNSPLHF. CDR3 bases: TGTGCCAGCAGTGATCGGCCAGGGGGGAATTCACCCCTCCACTTT.

This chain links TRBV11-3 with TRBJ2-1; no firm D call. Germline V lookup: CDR1 SGHNT, CDR2 YENEEA. CDR3 size: 14 residues. V was shortened by 6 bases and J by 10 bases, with 19 bases between the two germline ends. The CDR3 bases are TGTGCCAGCAGTCCTGCGGCAGGCGGAGACGAGCAGTTCTTC. Amino acids: CASSPAAGGDEQFF.

The chain uses TRBV6-6 and TRBJ2-7, with 10 bases that match TRBD1. V was clipped by 5 bases and J by 11 bases; unmatched bases: 6. The CDR3 loop spans 12 amino acids. Germline V CDR1 and CDR2: MNHNY, SVGAGI (reference sequence). CDR3 sequence reads: CASSPNGQGEYF. For the CDR3, the DNA is TGTGCCAGCAGTCCCAATGGACAGGGGGAGTACTTC.

The chain joins TRBV19 to TRBJ1-2, with 9 bases matching TRBD1. Germline V CDR1 and CDR2: LNHDA, SQIVND (reference sequence). This CDR3 is 13 amino acids long. The J segment lost 6 bases and the V segment lost 7 bases, leaving 6 bases of the junction unmatched. The CDR3 nucleotides read TGTGCCAGTAATGGGAGACAGGGGGATGGCTACACCTTC. It specifies CASNGRQGDGYTF.

This rearrangement joins TRBV18 to TRBJ1-3, with D unclear. The ends were cut back, 5 bases at V and 0 bases at J, with 11 bases in the middle. The CDR3 has 15 residues. Germline-derived CDR1 and CDR2 are KGHSH and LQKENI. The DNA of the CDR3 is TGTGCCAGCTCAACTACAGCAACCTCTGGAAACACCATATATTTT. As protein: CASSTTATSGNTIYF.

The table lists this clone with a few counts. V usage is TRBV6-6 and J usage is TRBJ2-3; TRBD1 or TRBD2 may be the D gene (5 bases each). This CDR3 has 16 residues. Germline V gene data show CDR1 as MNHNY and CDR2 as SVGAGI (reference sequence). Trimming stripped 4 bases from V and 4 bases from J, with 18 bases between. Here the CDR3 reads CASSSGPASRPDTQYF. The CDR3 coding sequence is TGTGCCAGCAGTTCGGGGCCTGCCTCGCGGCCAGATACGCAGTATTTT.

The chain has TRBV5-1 and TRBJ2-3; the D gene is possibly TRBD1 (6 bases). Deletions cut 4 bases from V and 1 base from J, with 13 bases between. Per germline, CDR1 SGHRS and CDR2 YFSETQ. The CDR3 is made up of 15 amino acids. The CDR3 DNA follows: TGCGCCAGCAGCATCGGTGCAGGGGGCACAGATACGCAGTATTTT. The encoded protein is CASSIGAGGTDTQYF.

This chain joins TRBV19 and TRBJ1-6; D is possibly TRBD1 (5 bases). Germline assignment: CDR1 LNHDA and CDR2 SQIVND (reference sequence). The CDR3 sequence is 15 residues long. Trimming left V 7 bases short and J 3 bases short, with 13 bases between. The CDR3 reads CASKTNGGYNSPLHF. DNA of the CDR3: TGTGCCAGTAAGACCAATGGGGGCTATAATTCACCCCTCCACTTT.

The chain joins TRBV9 to TRBJ2-3, with 9 bases matching TRBD2. Germline V lookup: CDR1 SGDLS, CDR2 YYNGEE. V was clipped by 4 bases and J by 4 bases; unmatched bases: 7. The CDR3 length is 15 residues. DNA for the CDR3: TGTGCCAGCAGCTCCGCGGGGGGGCGAGCAGATACGCAGTATTTT. Its translation: CASSSAGGRADTQYF.

This clone is a singleton in its sample. One end of the junction does not line up with germline, which may come from a read error. CDR3 sequence reads: CASSVAGGTAYEQYF. CDR3 sequence (DNA): TGTGCCAGCAGCGTAGCGGGGGGAACAGCCTACGAGCAGTACTTC. This chain links TRBV7-2 with TRBJ2-7; TRBD2 matches at 10 bases. Looked up from germline, CDR1 is SGHTA and CDR2 is FQGNSA. The CDR3 loop spans 15 amino acids.

This chain links TRBV28 with TRBJ1-1; D gene ambiguous. CDR3 size: 14 residues. Between the trimmed V and J ends, which lost 8 bases and 2 bases, there was a span of 15 bases. The germline CDR1 and CDR2 sequences are MDHEN and SYDVKM. The chain's CDR3 is CASSLPDLNTEAFF. The CDR3 DNA reads as TGTGCCAGCTCCCTCCCAGATTTAAACACTGAAGCTTTCTTT. The variable domain in full, with the rest retrieved from reference TRBV28 and TRBJ1-1, is DVKVTQSSRYLVKRTGEKVFLECVQDMDHENMFWYRQDPGLGLRLIYFSYDVKMKEKGDIPEGYSVSREKKERFSLILESASTNQTSMYLCASSLPDLNTEAFFGQGTRLTVV.

The chain uses TRBV5-1 and TRBJ1-1; 11 bases agree with TRBD1. This CDR3 contains 15 residues. Germline CDR1 is SGHRS and CDR2 is YFSETQ. J was trimmed by 4 bases and V by 4 bases; bases with no gene match: 6. CDR3 in amino acids: CASSVIGTGGTEAFF. For the CDR3, the DNA is TGCGCCAGCAGCGTTATCGGGACAGGGGGCACTGAAGCTTTCTTT. The full variable domain, its missing parts supplied by reference TRBV5-1 and TRBJ1-1, is KAGVTQTPRYLIKTRGQQVTLSCSPISGHRSVSWYQQTPGQGLQFLFEYFSETQRNKGNFPGRFSGRQFSNSRSEMNVSTLELGDSALYLCASSVIGTGGTEAFFGQGTRLTVV.

In this sample, this clone turned up once. This chain uses TRBV19 with TRBJ2-6, with D possibly matching TRBD1 (6 bases). The germline V gene encodes CDR1 LNHDA and CDR2 SQIVND (reference sequence). The V end lost 1 base, the J end lost 0 bases, and 13 bases lay between the germline ends. The CDR3 is 18 amino acids. The CDR3 nucleotides are TGTGCCAGTAGTATAGGGTCAGGGGTCCCCTCTGGGGCCAACGTCCTGACTTTC. Translation gives CASSIGSGVPSGANVLTF. Using reference TRBV19 and TRBJ2-6 for the parts outside the CDR3, the full variable domain is DGGITQSPKYLFRKEGQNVTLSCEQNLNHDAMYWYRQDPGQGLRLIYYSQIVNDFQKGDIAEGYSVSREKKESFPLTVTSAQKNPTAFYLCASSIGSGVPSGANVLTFGAGSRLTVL.

This rearrangement joins TRBV2 to TRBJ2-1; D not certain. The germline V gene encodes CDR1 SNHLY and CDR2 FYNNEI. CDR3 length: 14 residues. The V end was cut by 7 bases, the J end by 0 bases, with 10 bases between. DNA for the CDR3: TGTGCCAGCACCGCCGAGAGCTCCTACAATGAGCAGTTCTTC. Its protein product is CASTAESSYNEQFF.

The V gene is TRBV7-2, the J gene TRBJ2-1, with D perhaps matching TRBD1 (6 bases). Deletions cut 2 bases from V and 0 bases from J, with 17 bases between. Germline CDR1 is SGHTA and CDR2 is FQGNSA. The CDR3 length is 18 residues. CDR3 in amino acids: CASSLMAGATTSYNEQFF. CDR3 nucleotide sequence: TGTGCCAGCAGCTTAATGGCAGGGGCAACGACCTCCTACAATGAGCAGTTCTTC.